These 20 T cell receptor beta chains came from one sample sequenced in a study of T cells in Graves' hyperthyroidism and ophthalmopathy. Using RNA transcripts as the source, TCR beta CDR3 regions were amplified. TCR CDR3 underwent first-round RT-PCR with the HTBI primer set. Each CDR3 protein gets one entry after TCRdb re-called the multiplex PCR reads with MiXCR. The repertoire holds about 360,000 distinct CDR3 sequences, with about 13% as singletons. The sequenced material came from blood. The receptors come from a woman aged 18-30 years with Graves' hyperthyroidism.

The rearrangement uses TRBV6-5 and TRBJ1-2; D gene ambiguous. The CDR3 covers 12 residues. Trimming stripped 2 bases from V and 7 bases from J, with 8 bases between. The germline gives CDR1 MNHEY, CDR2 SVGAGI. Here the CDR3 reads CASSYPTIGYTF. In nucleotides, the CDR3 is TGTGCCAGCAGTTACCCTACCATTGGCTACACCTTC.

The chain employs TRBV3-1 and TRBJ1-6, with D possibly being TRBD1 (5 bases). This CDR3 region has 12 residues. Trimming took off 4 bases at V and 11 bases at J, with 9 bases between the two ends. The germline V gene encodes CDR1 LGHDT and CDR2 YNNKEL (reference sequence). In DNA form, the CDR3 reads TGTGCCAGCAGCCCCTCGGGGCCACCCCTCCACTTT. This codes for CASSPSGPPLHF.

This clonotype was seen at least ten times. This chain joins TRBV6-1 and TRBJ2-1, with a weak D call TRBD1 (6 bases). The germline V and J ends were trimmed by 8 bases and 5 bases, with 16 bases remaining between them. This CDR3 spans 14 amino acids. Germline V gene lookup returns CDR1 MNHNS and CDR2 SASEGT. The CDR3 region has the DNA TGTGCCAGCGACTTGGGGGCATTCCACAATGAGCAGTTCTTC. Protein sequence: CASDLGAFHNEQFF.

This clonotype appeared many times. V usage is TRBV18 and J usage is TRBJ1-1; maybe TRBD1 (5 bases). Between the trimmed V and J ends, which lost 3 bases and 0 bases, there was a span of 11 bases. Germline-derived CDR1 and CDR2 are KGHSH and LQKENI. This CDR3 spans 15 amino acids. The DNA of the CDR3 is TGTGCCAGCTCACCCAGCGGGGCCTTGAACACTGAAGCTTTCTTT. It is translated as CASSPSGALNTEAFF.

This clonotype was picked up many times. The V gene is TRBV6-1, the J gene TRBJ1-6; 8 bases are shared with TRBD1. The V and J ends lost 6 bases and 10 bases, in that order; junction bases with no gene match: 2. The length of the CDR3 is 12 residues. CDR1 is MNHNS, CDR2 SASEGT, per germline. CDR3 nucleotide sequence: TGTGCCAGCAGGGACAGGGCATCACCCCTCCACTTT. As protein: CASRDRASPLHF.

This chain connects TRBV28 to TRBJ1-2; possibly TRBD1 for D (5 bases). The germline V gene encodes CDR1 MDHEN and CDR2 SYDVKM. The CDR3 spans 15 residues. V lost 7 bases and J 1 base, leaving 16 bases between the germline ends. The DNA of the CDR3 is TGTGCCAGCACCCCCTTCATGGGGGTTAACTATGGCTACACCTTC. Protein product: CASTPFMGVNYGYTF.

In this sample, this clonotype turned up many times. The genes are TRBV5-6 and TRBJ2-1, with TRBD1 identical over 9 bases. The V gene's germline CDR1 is SGHDT and CDR2 YYEEEE. The V gene end was trimmed by 4 bases and the J gene end by 7 bases; junction bases not matched to a gene: 6. The length of the CDR3 is 14 residues. CDR3 amino acids: CASSHRGLGNEQFF. The CDR3 bases are TGTGCCAGCAGCCACAGGGGGCTTGGGAATGAGCAGTTCTTC.

This sequence joins TRBV5-6 and TRBJ1-1; D perhaps matches TRBD1 (5 bases). This CDR3 contains 13 residues. Per germline, CDR1 SGHDT and CDR2 YYEEEE. V was pared by 4 bases and J by 8 bases, with 15 bases between. As DNA, the CDR3 is TGTGCCAGCAGCAGAGGGACGCTTGCCGAAGCTTTCTTT. Residues: CASSRGTLAEAFF. Filled out from reference TRBV5-6 and TRBJ1-1, the complete variable domain reads DAGVTQSPTHLIKTRGQQVTLRCSPKSGHDTVSWYQQALGQGPQFIFQYYEEEERQRGNFPDRFSGHQFPNYSSELNVNALLLGDSALYLCASSRGTLAEAFFGQGTRLTVV.

This clonotype was recorded a few times. J is TRBJ1-2 and V is TRBV6-1, with 9 positions matching TRBD1. With V trimmed by 7 bases and J by 8 bases, 8 bases remained unmatched. CDR1 is MNHNS, CDR2 SASEGT, per germline. The CDR3 spans 13 residues. CDR3 protein: CASMSGQGNGYTF. In DNA form, the CDR3 reads TGTGCCAGCATGTCAGGACAGGGGAACGGCTACACCTTC.

This clonotype was observed many times. The chain joins TRBV28 to TRBJ2-7; the D gene is possibly TRBD1 (5 bases). The CDR3 has 15 amino acids. V was pared by 4 bases and J by 3 bases, with 16 bases between. Germline V gives CDR1 MDHEN, CDR2 SYDVKM. CDR3 bases: TGTGCCAGCAGTTACCCCAGGGTAGGGGTCTACGAGCAGTACTTC. Protein: CASSYPRVGVYEQYF.

This clonotype was seen more than once but under ten times. The chain uses TRBV29-1 and TRBJ2-7, with 8 bases lining up with TRBD2. The CDR3 is 11 residues long. Germline-derived CDR1 and CDR2 are SQVTM and ANQGSEA. The CDR3 loop reads CTAGGGGEQYF. The CDR3 DNA is TGCACCGCCGGGGGGGGGGGTGAGCAGTACTTC.

The sample holds many counts of this clonotype. The chain uses TRBV7-2 and TRBJ2-5, with 11 bases fitting TRBD2. Trimming at V came to 2 bases and at J to 5 bases, leaving 4 bases not matched to a gene. CDR1 SGHTA and CDR2 FQGNSA come from the germline V gene. The CDR3 loop spans 15 amino acids. The CDR3 sequence: CASSLLLAGVETQYF. The CDR3 DNA follows: TGTGCCAGCAGCTTACTACTAGCGGGAGTTGAGACCCAGTACTTC.

This clonotype was detected a few times. This chain links TRBV20-1 with TRBJ1-2; no firm D call. This CDR3 region has 12 residues. Trimming pared 5 bases from V and 2 bases from J, leaving 9 bases between. Germline V lookup: CDR1 DFQATT, CDR2 SNEGSKA (reference sequence). The CDR3: CSAPSGNYGYTF. The CDR3 region has the DNA TGCAGTGCTCCCTCGGGGAACTATGGCTACACCTTC.

This clonotype was recorded a few times. The chain links TRBV11-2 to TRBJ2-3; 10 positions agree with TRBD1. Judging by the DNA end, TRBJ1-5 fits better; the J call may be wrong. The CDR3 contains 14 residues. The germline gives CDR1 SGHAT, CDR2 FQNNGV. CDR3 protein: CASRTGTGVNTQHF. The DNA of the CDR3 is TGTGCCAGCAGAACCGGGACAGGGGTTAATACGCAGCATTTT.

This clonotype was seen at least ten times. The chain carries TRBV5-1 and TRBJ1-2; 8 nucleotides agree with TRBD1. V lost 1 base to trimming and J lost 6 bases; unmatched junction nucleotides: 11. The CDR3 length is 16 residues. CDR1 and CDR2 from the germline V gene are SGHRS and YFSETQ. This CDR3 is CASSLTGQGGSDGYTF. CDR3 coding DNA: TGCGCCAGCAGCTTGACCGGACAGGGCGGATCGGATGGCTACACCTTC.

This chain connects TRBV7-2 to TRBJ2-3; possibly TRBD2 for D (5 bases). The germline V and J ends were trimmed by 5 bases and 0 bases, with 18 bases remaining between them. Germline loops: CDR1 SGHTA, CDR2 FQGNSA. This CDR3 comprises 17 residues. CDR3: CASSGRGKGGSTDTQYF. For the CDR3, the DNA is TGTGCCAGCAGCGGCCGAGGGAAGGGCGGGAGCACAGATACGCAGTATTTT.

Concerning this clonotype itself: This may be a read error: a much more frequent sequence differs by one nucleotide. The chain carries TRBV5-1 and TRBJ1-1, with D hard to call. In germline, CDR1 is SGHRS, CDR2 YFSETQ. This CDR3 has 15 residues. The CDR3 DNA reads TGCGTCAGCAGCTTCTATGACACCCGGAACACTGAAGCTTTCTTT. Its protein is CVSSFYDTRNTEAFF.

This clonotype has a count of ten or more. This chain uses TRBV27 with TRBJ2-7; D perhaps matches TRBD2 (7 bases). The CDR3 spans 16 residues. Germline assignment: CDR1 MNHEY and CDR2 SMNVEV (reference sequence). Trimming stripped 1 base from V and 6 bases from J, with 19 bases between. The CDR3: CASSLYRAGATAEQYF. In DNA, the CDR3 is TGTGCCAGCAGTTTATACAGGGCGGGAGCGACGGCCGAGCAGTACTTC.

This clonotype was found many times. The chain combines TRBV20-1 with TRBJ2-7; D is possibly TRBD1 (6 bases). The CDR3 loop spans 15 amino acids. Trimming took 0 bases from V and 4 from J, leaving 16 bases between them. The V gene's germline CDR1 is DFQATT and CDR2 SNEGSKA (reference sequence). In DNA form, the CDR3 reads TGCAGTGCTAGAGATCGCGACAGGAGTGATTACGAGCAGTACTTC. Protein sequence: CSARDRDRSDYEQYF.

The CDR3 here is CASMVGAQGNEKLFF. The DNA of the CDR3 is TGTGCCAGCATGGTGGGGGCACAGGGTAATGAAAAACTGTTTTTT. This chain uses TRBV28 with TRBJ1-4, with a possible D match to TRBD1 (6 bases). With 7 bases removed from V and 4 bases from J, the gap between germline ends came to 16 bases. The CDR3 is made up of 15 amino acids. Looked up from germline, CDR1 is MDHEN and CDR2 is SYDVKM.